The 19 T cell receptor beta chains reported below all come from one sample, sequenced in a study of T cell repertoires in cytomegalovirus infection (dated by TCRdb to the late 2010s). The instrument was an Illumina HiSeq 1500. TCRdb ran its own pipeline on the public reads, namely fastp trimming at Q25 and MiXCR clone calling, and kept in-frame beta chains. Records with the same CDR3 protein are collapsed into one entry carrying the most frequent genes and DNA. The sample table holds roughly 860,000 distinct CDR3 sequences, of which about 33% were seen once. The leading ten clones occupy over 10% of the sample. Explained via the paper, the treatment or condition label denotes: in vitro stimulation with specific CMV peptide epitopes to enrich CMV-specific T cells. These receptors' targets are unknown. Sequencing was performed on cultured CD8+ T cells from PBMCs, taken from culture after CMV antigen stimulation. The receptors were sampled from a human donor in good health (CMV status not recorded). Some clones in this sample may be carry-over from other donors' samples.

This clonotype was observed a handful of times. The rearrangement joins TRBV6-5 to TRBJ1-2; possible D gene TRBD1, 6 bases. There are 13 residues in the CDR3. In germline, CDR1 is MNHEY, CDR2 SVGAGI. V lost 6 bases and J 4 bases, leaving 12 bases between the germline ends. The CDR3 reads CASRAGQSYGYTF. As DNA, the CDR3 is TGTGCCAGCAGAGCCGGACAGAGCTATGGCTACACCTTC.

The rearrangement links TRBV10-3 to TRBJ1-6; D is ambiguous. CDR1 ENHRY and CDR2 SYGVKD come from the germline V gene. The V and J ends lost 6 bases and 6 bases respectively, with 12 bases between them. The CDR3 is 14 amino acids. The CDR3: CAIRNRETNSPLHF. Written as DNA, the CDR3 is TGTGCCATCAGGAACCGGGAGACTAATTCACCCCTCCACTTT.

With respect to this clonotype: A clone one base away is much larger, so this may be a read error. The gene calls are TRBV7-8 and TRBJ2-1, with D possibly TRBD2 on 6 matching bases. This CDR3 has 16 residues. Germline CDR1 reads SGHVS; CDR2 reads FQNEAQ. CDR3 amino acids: CVSSLDFFGGNNEQFF. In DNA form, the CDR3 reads TGTGTCAGCAGCTTAGATTTTTTCGGAGGGAACAATGAGCAGTTCTTC.

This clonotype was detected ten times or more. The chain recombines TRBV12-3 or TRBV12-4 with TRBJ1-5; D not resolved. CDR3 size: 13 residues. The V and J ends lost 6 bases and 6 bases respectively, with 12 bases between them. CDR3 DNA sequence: TGTGCCAGCAGATCGGGAGGTTCTCAGCCCCAGCATTTT. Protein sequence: CASRSGGSQPQHF.

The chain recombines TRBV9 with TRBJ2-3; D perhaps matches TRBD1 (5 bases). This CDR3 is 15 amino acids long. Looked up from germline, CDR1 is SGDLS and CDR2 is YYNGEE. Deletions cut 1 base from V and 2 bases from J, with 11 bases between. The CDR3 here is CASSVQGRPTDTQYF. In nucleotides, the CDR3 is TGTGCCAGCAGCGTACAGGGTAGGCCCACAGATACGCAGTATTTT.

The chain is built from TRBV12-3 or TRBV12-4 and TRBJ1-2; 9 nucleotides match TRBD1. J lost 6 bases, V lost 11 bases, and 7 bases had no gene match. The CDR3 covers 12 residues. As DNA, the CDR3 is TGTGCCGGTACAGGGGGCCCAAATGGCTACACCTTC. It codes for CAGTGGPNGYTF.

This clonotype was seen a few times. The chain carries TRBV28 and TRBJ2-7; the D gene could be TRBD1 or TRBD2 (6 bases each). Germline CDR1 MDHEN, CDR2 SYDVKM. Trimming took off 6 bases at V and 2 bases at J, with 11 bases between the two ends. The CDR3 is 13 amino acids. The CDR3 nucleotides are TGTGCCAGCAGCCCGAGGGGGGCCTACGAGCAGTACGTC. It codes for CASSPRGAYEQYV.

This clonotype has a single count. CDR3 nucleotide sequence: TGTGCCAGTAGTACGTACTTGACAGCCCCGGGCAATGAGCAGTTCTTC. Translated, it gives CASSTYLTAPGNEQFF. The genes are TRBV19 and TRBJ2-1; D may be TRBD1 (5 bases). V lost 4 bases to trimming and J lost 6 bases, with 19 bases between them. The CDR3 sequence is 16 residues long. Germline CDR1 reads LNHDA; CDR2 reads SQIVND (reference sequence).

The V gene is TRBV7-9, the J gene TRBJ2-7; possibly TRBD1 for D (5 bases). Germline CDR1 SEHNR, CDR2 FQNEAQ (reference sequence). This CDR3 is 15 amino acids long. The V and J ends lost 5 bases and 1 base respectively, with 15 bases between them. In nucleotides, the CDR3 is TGTGCCAGCAGCGAAGGAACAGGTCTTTCCTACGAGCAGTACGTC. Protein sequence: CASSEGTGLSYEQYV.

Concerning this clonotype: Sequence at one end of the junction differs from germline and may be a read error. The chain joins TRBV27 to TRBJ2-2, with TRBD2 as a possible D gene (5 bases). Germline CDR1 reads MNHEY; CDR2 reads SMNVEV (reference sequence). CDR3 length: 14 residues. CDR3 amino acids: CASSLSGNTGKLFF. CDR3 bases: TGTGCCAGCAGTTTATCGGGGAACACCGGGAAGCTGTTTTTT.

This chain's CDR3 is CSAPLRPDGYTF. CDR3 sequence (DNA): TGCAGCGCCCCACTCCGACCTGATGGCTACACCTTC. The rearrangement joins TRBV29-1 to TRBJ1-2; no clear D gene. Trimming removed 7 bases at V and 6 bases at J, with 15 bases between. The CDR3 extends over 12 amino acids. Germline CDR1 SQVTM, CDR2 ANQGSEA.

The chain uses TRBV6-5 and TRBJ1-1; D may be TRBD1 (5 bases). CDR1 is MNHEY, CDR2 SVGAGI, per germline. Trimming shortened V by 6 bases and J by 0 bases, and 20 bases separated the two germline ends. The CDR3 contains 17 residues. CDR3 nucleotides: TGTGCCAGCAGGAGTCCGGGGGAAGGGTTGGTGAACACTGAAGCTTTCTTT. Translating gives CASRSPGEGLVNTEAFF.

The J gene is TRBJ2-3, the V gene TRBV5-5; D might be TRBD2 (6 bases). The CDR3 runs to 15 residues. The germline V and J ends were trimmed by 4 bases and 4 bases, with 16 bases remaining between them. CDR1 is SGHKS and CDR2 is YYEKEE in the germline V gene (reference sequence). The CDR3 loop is CASSPSEGLADTQYF. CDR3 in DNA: TGTGCCAGCAGCCCCTCGGAGGGCCTCGCAGATACGCAGTATTTT.

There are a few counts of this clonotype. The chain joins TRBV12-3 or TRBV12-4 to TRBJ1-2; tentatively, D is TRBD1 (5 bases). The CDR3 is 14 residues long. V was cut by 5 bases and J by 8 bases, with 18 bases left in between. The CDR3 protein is CASSPSGRTDGYTF. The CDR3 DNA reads TGTGCCAGCAGTCCCTCAGGGCGAACAGACGGCTACACCTTC.

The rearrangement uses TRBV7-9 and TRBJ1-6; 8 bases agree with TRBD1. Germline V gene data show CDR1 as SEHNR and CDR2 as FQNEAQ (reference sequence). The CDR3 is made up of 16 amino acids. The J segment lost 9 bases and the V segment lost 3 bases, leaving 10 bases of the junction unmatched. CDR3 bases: TGTGCCAGCAGCTTTCCAGACAGGGGCGATGCTTCACCCCTCCACTTT. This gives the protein CASSFPDRGDASPLHF.

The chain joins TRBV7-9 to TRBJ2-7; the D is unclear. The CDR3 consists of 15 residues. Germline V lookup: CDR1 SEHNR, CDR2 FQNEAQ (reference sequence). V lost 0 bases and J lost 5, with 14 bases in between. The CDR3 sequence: CASSLALGVGHEQYV. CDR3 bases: TGTGCCAGCAGCTTAGCTCTAGGAGTAGGACACGAGCAGTACGTC.

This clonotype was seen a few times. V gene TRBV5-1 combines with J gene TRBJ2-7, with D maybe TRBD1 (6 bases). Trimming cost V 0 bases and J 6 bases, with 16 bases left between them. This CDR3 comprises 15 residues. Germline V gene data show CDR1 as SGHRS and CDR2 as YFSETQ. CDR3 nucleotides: TGCGCCAGCAGCTTGGACCGCAGGGGCTTAGCCGAGCAGTACTTC. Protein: CASSLDRRGLAEQYF.

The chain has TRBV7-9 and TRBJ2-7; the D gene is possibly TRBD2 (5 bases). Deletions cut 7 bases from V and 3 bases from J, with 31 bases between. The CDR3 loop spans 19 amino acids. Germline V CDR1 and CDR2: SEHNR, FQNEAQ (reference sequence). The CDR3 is CASIPPTMYQRKGNYEQYF. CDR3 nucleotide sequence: TGTGCCAGCATCCCCCCCACCATGTATCAGCGGAAGGGAAACTACGAGCAGTACTTC.

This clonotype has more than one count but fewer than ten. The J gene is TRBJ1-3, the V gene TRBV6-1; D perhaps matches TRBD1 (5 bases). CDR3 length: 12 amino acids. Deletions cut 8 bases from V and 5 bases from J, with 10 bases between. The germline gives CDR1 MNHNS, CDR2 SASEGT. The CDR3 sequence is CASGTDRNTIYF. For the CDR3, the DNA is TGTGCCAGCGGGACCGACAGAAACACCATATATTTT.